Below, 7 T cell receptor beta chains from the same sample are listed, as sequenced in a study of shared clonotypes between healthy human individuals (dated by TCRdb to between 2020 and 2021). The protocol used for the library was the immunoSEQ multiplex PCR assay. TCRdb re-hosts the immuneACCESS table, in-frame sequences only. Its copies lack some clones; in the studies checked, an unresolved V gene accounts for under half of them, and the cause for the rest is not known. Here the sample has over a million clones; 98% occur a single time. The ten largest clones capture under 0.45% of the sample. The sample taken for sequencing was naive CD4+ T cells sorted from blood. In the paper's terms, the cell subset or site label means: CD45RA+ positively selected. The source of these receptors is a man aged 30-40 years in good health.

Of note for this clone: The same CDR3 is also encoded by other DNA sequences in this sample. V and J are TRBV7-9 and TRBJ2-7; tentatively, D is TRBD2 (5 bases). V was trimmed by 2 bases and J by 0 bases, leaving 14 bases between them. CDR3 length equals 16 residues. The germline V gene has CDR1 SEHNR and CDR2 FQNEAQ (reference sequence). The CDR3, as DNA: TGTGCCAGCAGCTTATTCGGCGGGTCAAGCTCCTACGAGCAGTACTTC. Translation: CASSLFGGSSSYEQYF.

The genes are TRBV18 and TRBJ2-7, with D possibly called TRBD1 or TRBD2 (5 bases each). The ends were cut back, 5 bases at V and 0 bases at J, with 29 bases in the middle. CDR3 length equals 20 residues. Looked up from germline, CDR1 is KGHSH and CDR2 is LQKENI. Here the CDR3 reads CASSTDRGSMLIATSYEQYF. In nucleotides, the CDR3 is TGTGCCAGCTCAACTGACAGAGGATCAATGCTAATAGCGACCTCCTACGAGCAGTACTTC. Variable domain in full (rest from reference TRBV18 and TRBJ2-7): NAGVMQNPRHLVRRRGQEARLRCSPMKGHSHVYWYRQLPEEGLKFMVYLQKENIIDESGMPKERFSAEFPKEGPSILRIQQVVRGDSAAYFCASSTDRGSMLIATSYEQYFGPGTRLTVT.

The chain couples TRBV5-1 to TRBJ2-3; D is unclear. The CDR3 spans 13 residues. V lost 5 bases and J 2 bases, leaving 9 bases between the germline ends. Germline V gives CDR1 SGHRS, CDR2 YFSETQ. The CDR3 region has the DNA TGCGCCAGCAGTCCCTACCCCACAGATACGCAGTATTTT. It codes for CASSPYPTDTQYF. Full variable domain (missing parts from reference TRBV5-1 and TRBJ2-3): KAGVTQTPRYLIKTRGQQVTLSCSPISGHRSVSWYQQTPGQGLQFLFEYFSETQRNKGNFPGRFSGRQFSNSRSEMNVSTLELGDSALYLCASSPYPTDTQYFGPGTRLTVL.

The genes are TRBV5-1 and TRBJ2-5, with D perhaps TRBD1 (5 bases). Trimming took off 2 bases at V and 1 base at J, with 15 bases between the two ends. Germline assignment: CDR1 SGHRS and CDR2 YFSETQ. The CDR3 is 16 amino acids. The CDR3 DNA reads TGCGCCAGCAGCTTTCTGTCCCTAGGGGCCCAAGAGACCCAGTACTTC. Translating it yields CASSFLSLGAQETQYF.

V and J are TRBV19 and TRBJ1-4, with D perhaps matching TRBD1 (6 bases). The CDR3 extends over 12 amino acids. The germline V and J ends were trimmed by 9 bases and 1 base, with 6 bases remaining between them. Germline values: CDR1 LNHDA, CDR2 SQIVND (reference sequence). The CDR3 is CASRGTNEKLFF. DNA for the CDR3: TGTGCCAGCAGGGGAACTAATGAAAAACTGTTTTTT.

The chain carries TRBV5-4 and TRBJ2-5; possibly TRBD2 for D (5 bases). This CDR3 is built from 16 residues. Germline V gene sequence: CDR1 SGHNT, CDR2 YYREEE (reference sequence). Trimming took 0 bases from V and 1 from J, leaving 13 bases between them. CDR3 coding DNA: TGTGCCAGCAGCTTGGCCAGTCGAGGGCCCCAAGAGACCCAGTACTTC. Translating it yields CASSLASRGPQETQYF.

The rearrangement uses TRBV5-1 and TRBJ2-1, with TRBD2 matching over 7 bases. V shed 9 bases, J shed 0 bases, and the junction held 6 bases outside the gene matches. Germline lookup yields CDR1 SGHRS and CDR2 YFSETQ. The CDR3 is 14 amino acids. CDR3: CATSSGTSYNEQFF. CDR3 coding DNA: TGCGCCACCTCTAGCGGAACCTCCTACAATGAGCAGTTCTTC.